Here is one T cell receptor beta chain with its context. The antigen is not known. The ends were cut back, 3 bases at V and 0 bases at J, with 9 bases in the middle. CDR1 and CDR2 from the germline V gene are SGHRS and YFSETQ. This CDR3 is built from 14 residues. The record originates from a study of shared clonotypes between healthy human individuals. Whole-study findings and limits: When naive CD4 clonotypes were compared across four donors, around 4.6% were shared.

The assay ran at deep level. Here immunoSEQ multiplex PCR was the method, and the copy in TCRdb shows in-frame clones only, minus some. In the table there are 850,000 to 1,100,000 clones, about 72% of which are singletons. V usage is TRBV5-1 and J usage is TRBJ1-1; D remains unclear. The source material was memory CD4+ T cells from PBMCs. Noted subset: CD45RA-negative fraction. This clonotype originated in a man younger than 30 in good health. Some clones in this sample may be carry-over from other donors' samples. The CDR3 is CASSSIGVNTEAFF. The CDR3 DNA sequence: TGCGCCAGCAGCTCGATAGGAGTGAACACTGAAGCTTTCTTT.